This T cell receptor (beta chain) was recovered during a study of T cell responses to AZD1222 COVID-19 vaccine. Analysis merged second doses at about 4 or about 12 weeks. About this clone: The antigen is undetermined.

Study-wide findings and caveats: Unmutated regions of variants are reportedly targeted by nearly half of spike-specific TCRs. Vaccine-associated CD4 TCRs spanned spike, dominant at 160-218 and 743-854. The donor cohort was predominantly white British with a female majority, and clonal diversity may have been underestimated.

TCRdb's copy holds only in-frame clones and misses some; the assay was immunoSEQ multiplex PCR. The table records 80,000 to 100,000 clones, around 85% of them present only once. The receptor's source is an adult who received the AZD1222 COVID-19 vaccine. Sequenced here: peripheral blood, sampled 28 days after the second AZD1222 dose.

CDR3 sequence (DNA): TGTGCCAGCTCACCGGACAGGGAAGGCGCTGAAGCTTTCTTT. It translates to CASSPDREGAEAFF. The chain links TRBV18 to TRBJ1-1; the match to TRBD1 covers 8 bases. The junction had 6 bases not matched to a gene; V was cut back by 3 bases and J by 6 bases. This CDR3 contains 14 residues. In germline, CDR1 is KGHSH, CDR2 LQKENI.